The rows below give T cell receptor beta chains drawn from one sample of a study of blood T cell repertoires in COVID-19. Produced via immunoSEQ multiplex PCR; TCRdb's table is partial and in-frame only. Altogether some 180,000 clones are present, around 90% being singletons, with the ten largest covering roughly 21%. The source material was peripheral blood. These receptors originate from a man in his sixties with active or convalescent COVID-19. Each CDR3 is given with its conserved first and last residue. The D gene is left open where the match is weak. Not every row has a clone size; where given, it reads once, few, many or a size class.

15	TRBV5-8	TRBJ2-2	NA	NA	TGTGCCAGCAGCTTGGGTTACACCCACACCGGGGAGCTGTTTTTT	CASSLGYTHTGELFF
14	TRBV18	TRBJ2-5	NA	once	TGTGCCAGCTCACCACCATCTGAAAGCGAGACCCAGTACTTC	CASSPPSESETQYF
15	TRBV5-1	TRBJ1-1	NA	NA	TGCGCCAGCAGCTTTACAGGGCCTCCGAACACTGAAGCTTTCTTT	CASSFTGPPNTEAFF
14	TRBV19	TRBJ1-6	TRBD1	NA	TGTGCCAGTACCACAGGGGGGTATAATTCACCCCTCCACTTT	CASTTGGYNSPLHF
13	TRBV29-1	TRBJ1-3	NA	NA	TGCAGCGCACCATCTTCAGGGGATCACACCATATATTTT	CSAPSSGDHTIYF
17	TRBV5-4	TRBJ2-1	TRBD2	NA	TGTGCCAGCAGCCCTATGAGCGGGGGACACAAGGGGGATGAGCAGTTCTTC	CASSPMSGGHKGDEQFF
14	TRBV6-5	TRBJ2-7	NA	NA	TGTGCCAGCAGGCGTGATGGGGGGAGCTACGAGCAGTACTTC	CASRRDGGSYEQYF
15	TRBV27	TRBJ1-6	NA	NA	TGTGCCAGCAGTTTACTTGTAACAGGACGCTCACCCCTCCACTTT	CASSLLVTGRSPLHF
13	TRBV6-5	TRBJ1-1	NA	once	TGTGCCAGCAACCAACTGGGGAGGCCTGAAGCTTTCTTT	CASNQLGRPEAFF
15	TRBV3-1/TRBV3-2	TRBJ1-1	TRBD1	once	TGTGCCAGCAGCCCTACCGGGACAGGGAACACTGAAGCTTTCTTT	CASSPTGTGNTEAFF
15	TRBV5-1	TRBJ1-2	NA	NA	TGCGCCAGCAGCTTGGCCGGGGGTTCTAACTATGGCTACACCTTC	CASSLAGGSNYGYTF
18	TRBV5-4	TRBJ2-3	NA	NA	TGTGCCAGCAGCTTGGTGGGGGGGGCGGGGGCCACCACAGATACGCAGTATTTT	CASSLVGGAGATTDTQYF
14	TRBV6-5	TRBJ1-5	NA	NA	TGTGCCACCCGGGACACCAATAGCAATCAGCCCCAGCATTTT	CATRDTNSNQPQHF
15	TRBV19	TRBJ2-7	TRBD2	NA	TGTGCCAGTAGGGAACAGCCCACGGGGGGCTACGAGCAGTACTTC	CASREQPTGGYEQYF
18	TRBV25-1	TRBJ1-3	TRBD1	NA	TGTGCCAGCAGTGGGGCGGACAGGGGGACGCTCGCTGGAAACACCATATATTTT	CASSGADRGTLAGNTIYF
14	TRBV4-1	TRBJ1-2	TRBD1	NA	TGCGCCAGCAGCCAACCCGGGACAGGGGGAGGCTACACCTTC	CASSQPGTGGGYTF
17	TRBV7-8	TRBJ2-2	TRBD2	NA	TGTGCCAGCACGCTAGCGGGGGGACCCAAGAACACCGGGGAGCTGTTTTTT	CASTLAGGPKNTGELFF
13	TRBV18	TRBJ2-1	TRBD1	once	TGTGCCAGCTCACCTTACAGGGGGAATGAGCAGTTCTTC	CASSPYRGNEQFF
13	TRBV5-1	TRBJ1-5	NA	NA	TGCGCCAGCAGCTTGTCGAGCAATCAGCCCCAGCATTTT	CASSLSSNQPQHF
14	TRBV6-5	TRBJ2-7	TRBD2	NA	TGTGCCAGCAGTCTAGCGGGGGGGATCGTCGAGCAGTACTTC	CASSLAGGIVEQYF
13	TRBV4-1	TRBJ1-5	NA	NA	TGCGCCAGCAGTCAAGAGAGGGATCAGCCCCAGCATTTT	CASSQERDQPQHF
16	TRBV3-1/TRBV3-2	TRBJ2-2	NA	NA	TGTGCCAGCAGCCAAGGCCTACTAGTAAACACCGGGGAGCTGTTTTTT	CASSQGLLVNTGELFF
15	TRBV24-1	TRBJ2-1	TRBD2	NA	TGTGCCACCAGTCTTGGTAGCGGGGTCTACAATGAGCAGTTCTTC	CATSLGSGVYNEQFF
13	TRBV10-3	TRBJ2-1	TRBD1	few	TGTGCCATCAGAACCGGGACAGACAATGAGCAGTTCTTC	CAIRTGTDNEQFF
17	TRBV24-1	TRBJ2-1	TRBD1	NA	TGTGCCACCAGTGACCCAACAGACAGGGGAGAAGACAATGAGCAGTTCTTC	CATSDPTDRGEDNEQFF
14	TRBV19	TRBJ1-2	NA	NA	TGTGCCAGTAGTATGTGGGGACATGATAGAGGCTACACCTTC	CASSMWGHDRGYTF
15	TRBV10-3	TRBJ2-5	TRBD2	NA	TGTGCCATCAGTGAAAGTCCAACGGGGGGAGAGACCCAGTACTTC	CAISESPTGGETQYF
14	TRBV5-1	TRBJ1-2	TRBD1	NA	TGCGCCAGCAGCTTGGGGGGACAGGGAAATGGCTACACCTTC	CASSLGGQGNGYTF
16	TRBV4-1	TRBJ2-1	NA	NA	TGCGCCAGCAGCCAAGGCCAGTCAGGGCCCTACAATGAGCAGTTCTTC	CASSQGQSGPYNEQFF
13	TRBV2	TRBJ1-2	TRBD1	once	TGTGCCAGCAGTGAATGGGGGACAGCTGGCTACACCTTC	CASSEWGTAGYTF
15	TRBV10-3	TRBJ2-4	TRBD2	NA	TGTGCCATCAGTGATTTTGGACTCCGGGAGGACATTCAGTACTTC	CAISDFGLREDIQYF
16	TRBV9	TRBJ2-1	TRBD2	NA	TGTGCCAGCAGCCGAGAACTAGCGCTCAAACGAAATGAGCAGTTCTTC	CASSRELALKRNEQFF
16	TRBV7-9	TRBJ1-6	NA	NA	TGTGCCAGCAGCCAGGGTTCGGTGGTCAGTCAATTACCCCTCCACTTT	CASSQGSVVSQLPLHF
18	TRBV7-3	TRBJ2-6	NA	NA	TGTGCCAGCAGCTTAAAGGGTGGACGGGGCTCTGGGGCCAACGTCCTGACTTTC	CASSLKGGRGSGANVLTF
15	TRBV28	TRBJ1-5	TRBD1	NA	TGTGCCAGCAGTTCCCAACAGGGGGCGGATCAGCCCCAGCATTTT	CASSSQQGADQPQHF
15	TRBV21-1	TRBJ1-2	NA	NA	TGTGCCAGCAGCGTTCAAAATACAAGTAACTATGGCTACACCTTC	CASSVQNTSNYGYTF
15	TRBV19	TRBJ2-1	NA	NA	TGTGCCAGTAGTATTTCAAGCGGGCTGGTAGGTGAGCAGTTCTTC	CASSISSGLVGEQFF
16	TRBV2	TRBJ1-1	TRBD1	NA	TGTGCCAGCAGTGAAGATACAGGGGGCGGCTCCACTGAAGCTTTCTTT	CASSEDTGGGSTEAFF
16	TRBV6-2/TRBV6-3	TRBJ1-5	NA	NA	TGTGCCAGCAGTTTCCGGGACACAGTTCGCAATCAGCCCCAGCATTTT	CASSFRDTVRNQPQHF
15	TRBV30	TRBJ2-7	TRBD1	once	TGTGCCTGGAGTGTATTTCGGACAGGGGTGAGCGAGCAGTACTTC	CAWSVFRTGVSEQYF
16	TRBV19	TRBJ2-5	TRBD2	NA	TGTGCCAGTAGTAGCCTCCCCGGGGGGTCCCAAGAGACCCAGTACTTC	CASSSLPGGSQETQYF
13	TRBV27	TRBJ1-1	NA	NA	TGTGCCAGCAGTTTACGAGAGAACACTGAAGCTTTCTTT	CASSLRENTEAFF
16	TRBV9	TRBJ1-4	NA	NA	TGTGCCAGCAGCGTAGCTACGGGGGGGGCTAATGAAAAACTGTTTTTT	CASSVATGGANEKLFF
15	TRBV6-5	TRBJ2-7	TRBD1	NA	TGTGCCAGCAGTTACTCGGGGACAGATTCCTACGAGCAGTACTTC	CASSYSGTDSYEQYF
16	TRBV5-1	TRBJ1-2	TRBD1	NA	TGCGCCAGCAGCGAGCTATGGGACAGGGGTTTCAATGGCTATACCTTC	CASSELWDRGFNGYTF
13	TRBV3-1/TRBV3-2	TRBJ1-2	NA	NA	TGTGCCAGCAGCCAAGCGGACTATCGAGGCTACACCTTC	CASSQADYRGYTF
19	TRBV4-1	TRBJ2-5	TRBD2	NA	TGCGCCAGCAGCCAAGTAAGGGAGCGGGGGGGCATGGTGCAAGAGACCCAGTACTTC	CASSQVRERGGMVQETQYF